The 26 T cell receptor beta chains presented below share a single source sample, sequenced in a study of blood T cell repertoires in COVID-19. Assay used: immunoSEQ multiplex PCR; TCRdb lists only in-frame clones, some missing. The sample has fewer than 400,000 clones, about 83% seen once; the top ten hold 10%. Specimen: PBMCs or T cells enriched from blood (not recorded which). The origin of the receptors is a woman in her fifties or sixties who had recovered from COVID-19.

The CDR3 loop reads CASSPRKTGVGNTEAFF. The CDR3 DNA is TGTGCCAGCTCACCACGGAAGACAGGGGTTGGGAACACTGAAGCTTTCTTT. The rearrangement uses TRBV18 and TRBJ1-1; 8 nucleotides agree with TRBD1. This CDR3 has 17 residues. Germline assignment: CDR1 KGHSH and CDR2 LQKENI. V shed 1 base and J 1 base; nucleotides not matched to a gene: 8.

CDR3 residues: CASSLFQGRNSPLHF. The CDR3 DNA reads TGTGCCAGCAGCTTGTTTCAGGGCAGAAATTCACCCCTCCACTTT. This sequence joins TRBV5-8 and TRBJ1-6; D might be TRBD1 (5 bases). The CDR3 is 15 amino acids. Germline lookup yields CDR1 SGHTS and CDR2 YDEGEE. The V end was cut by 1 base, the J end by 7 bases, with 12 bases between.

On this clone itself: This specimen includes other DNA sequences encoding the same CDR3. The genes are TRBV7-2 and TRBJ1-1, with TRBD1 matching 7 bases. Per germline, CDR1 SGHTA and CDR2 FQGNSA. Losses at the gene ends were 5 bases for V and 4 bases for J; bases not matched to a gene: 7. This CDR3 is built from 14 residues. The CDR3 coding sequence is TGTGCCAGCAGCCCGCTCTCAGGGGGCACTGAAGCTTTCTTT. This translates into CASSPLSGGTEAFF.

This clone was detected once. The rearrangement joins TRBV9 to TRBJ1-2; 10 bases align to TRBD1. CDR1 and CDR2 from the germline V gene are SGDLS and YYNGEE. The length of the CDR3 is 15 residues. J was trimmed by 4 bases and V by 3 bases; bases with no gene match: 6. CDR3 sequence: CASSGRDRGVYGYTF. The CDR3 DNA follows: TGTGCCAGCAGCGGAAGGGACAGGGGAGTCTATGGCTACACCTTC.

This rearrangement joins TRBV27 to TRBJ1-2; no firm D call. Trimming left V 2 bases short and J 8 bases short, with 12 bases between. The CDR3 extends over 13 amino acids. The germline V gene encodes CDR1 MNHEY and CDR2 SMNVEV (reference sequence). Written as DNA, the CDR3 is TGTGCCAGCAGTTTAAGAGAAAATTCGGGCTACACCTTC. Translating gives CASSLRENSGYTF.

The chain employs TRBV23-1 and TRBJ1-5, with 8 bases fitting TRBD1. TRBV23-1 belongs to the ORF category, with a function that is uncertain. The CDR3 extends over 14 amino acids. The V segment lost 7 bases and the J segment 6 bases; nucleotides outside the gene matches: 8. CDR3 loop: CASNGLTGVQPQHF. For the CDR3, the DNA is TGCGCCAGCAACGGATTGACAGGGGTTCAGCCCCAGCATTTT.

The CDR3 region has the DNA TGTGCCAGCAGCTTAGAGACAGGCATCAATCAGCCCCAGCATTTT. This codes for CASSLETGINQPQHF. The V gene is TRBV7-2, the J gene TRBJ1-5; D possibly corresponds to TRBD1 (6 bases). Looked up from germline, CDR1 is SGHTA and CDR2 is FQGNSA. This CDR3 contains 15 residues. V was pared by 1 base and J by 3 bases, with 10 bases between. The complete variable domain, with remaining parts taken from reference TRBV7-2 and TRBJ1-5, reads GAGVSQSPSNKVTEKGKDVELRCDPISGHTALYWYRQSLGQGLEFLIYFQGNSAPDKSGLPSDRFSAERTGGSVSTLTIQRTQQEDSAVYLCASSLETGINQPQHFGDGTRLSIL.

This clone was seen once. V and J are TRBV10-3 and TRBJ1-2; tentative D call: TRBD1 (5 bases). The ends were cut back, 3 bases at V and 8 bases at J, with 13 bases in the middle. Germline V gene data show CDR1 as ENHRY and CDR2 as SYGVKD. The CDR3 length is 13 residues. The CDR3 bases are TGTGCCATCAGTGACTTCAGGGCGGACGGCTACACCTTC. It specifies CAISDFRADGYTF.

The chain has TRBV5-1 and TRBJ2-2, with a tentative D call TRBD1 (5 bases). This CDR3 has 17 amino acids. Germline lookup yields CDR1 SGHRS and CDR2 YFSETQ. V was trimmed by 3 bases and J by 1 base, leaving 16 bases between them. CDR3 bases: TGCGCCAGCAGCTCAACCCCAGTCAGGGAGAACACCGGGGAGCTGTTTTTT. It specifies CASSSTPVRENTGELFF.

The genes are TRBV30 and TRBJ2-1; weak D call: TRBD2 (6 bases). The CDR3 covers 16 residues. Germline V gene data show CDR1 as GTSNPN and CDR2 as SVGIG (reference sequence). V lost 4 bases and J lost 0, with 16 bases in between. The DNA for the CDR3 is TGTGCCTGGACGATCCCGCCGACTAGCTCCTACAATGAGCAGTTCTTC. This codes for CAWTIPPTSSYNEQFF.

Here the CDR3 DNA reads TGCGCCAGCAGCTTGGCCAGCGGGGGAAACACAGATACGCAGTATTTT. Amino acid sequence: CASSLASGGNTDTQYF. The chain joins TRBV5-1 to TRBJ2-3, with TRBD2 matching 8 bases. V lost 0 bases, J lost 2 bases, and 5 bases stayed unmatched. This CDR3 has 16 amino acids. Germline V gene data show CDR1 as SGHRS and CDR2 as YFSETQ.

This chain uses TRBV19 with TRBJ1-2; no firm D call. Trimming took 5 bases from V and 4 from J, leaving 8 bases between them. CDR1 and CDR2 (germline): LNHDA, SQIVND (reference sequence). The CDR3 covers 12 residues. In nucleotides, the CDR3 is TGTGCCAGTAGTCCTCAGGTCTATGGCTACACCTTC. Its translation is CASSPQVYGYTF.

The chain has TRBV28 and TRBJ2-3, with TRBD2 identical over 7 bases. Germline trimming cut 2 bases from V and 1 base from J; bases unmatched to any gene: 3. CDR1 is MDHEN and CDR2 is SYDVKM in the germline V gene. CDR3 length: 15 residues. The chain's CDR3 is CASSLVAGRTDTQYF. The CDR3 bases are TGTGCCAGCAGTTTAGTAGCGGGCCGCACAGATACGCAGTATTTT.

This rearrangement joins TRBV3-1 (or the pseudogene TRBV3-2) to TRBJ1-1; 9 bases agree with TRBD1. CDR1 is LGHDT and CDR2 is YNNKEL in the germline V gene (reference sequence). The CDR3 covers 16 residues. The V segment lost 4 bases and the J segment 5 bases; nucleotides outside the gene matches: 11. CDR3 nucleotide sequence: TGTGCCAGCAGCCCATACAGGGGGCGCGAGAATACTGAAGCTTTCTTT. Translation: CASSPYRGRENTEAFF.

This chain connects TRBV28 to TRBJ1-2; unclear D gene. There are 14 residues in the CDR3. Germline lookup yields CDR1 MDHEN and CDR2 SYDVKM. The V gene lost 6 bases and the J gene lost 4 bases, with 15 bases spanning the gap. In nucleotides, the CDR3 is TGTGCCAGCAGCACCACAGTCATGTCCTATGGCTACACCTTC. The encoded protein is CASSTTVMSYGYTF.

This clone was observed a handful of times. The genes are TRBV7-9 and TRBJ1-1; 7 positions agree with TRBD1. The junction had 8 bases not matched to a gene; V was cut back by 5 bases and J by 2 bases. The CDR3 runs 15 residues. CDR1 and CDR2 from the germline V gene are SEHNR and FQNEAQ (reference sequence). In DNA, the CDR3 is TGTGCCAGCAGCCCCAGGGGGACGGAAAACACTGAAGCTTTCTTT. Protein product: CASSPRGTENTEAFF.

The V gene is TRBV5-1, the J gene TRBJ1-2; 7 nucleotides line up with TRBD1. The CDR3 has 15 residues. The V gene's germline CDR1 is SGHRS and CDR2 YFSETQ. The V and J ends lost 0 bases and 5 bases, in that order; junction bases with no gene match: 7. The CDR3 sequence: CASSLGWDRDYGYTF. CDR3 coding DNA: TGCGCCAGCAGCTTGGGTTGGGACAGAGATTATGGCTACACCTTC.

CDR3 in DNA: TGTGCCAGCAGTTTAAGCTACTTAGGGGATCAGCCCCAGCATTTT. Translated, it gives CASSLSYLGDQPQHF. The V gene is TRBV27, the J gene TRBJ1-5, with D possibly matching TRBD1 (5 bases). Trimming removed 2 bases from V and 5 bases from J, with 13 bases in between. Germline V gene data show CDR1 as MNHEY and CDR2 as SMNVEV (reference sequence). The CDR3 contains 15 residues.

The V and J genes are TRBV4-2 and TRBJ1-5, with 7 bases matching TRBD1. The CDR3 is 16 residues long. Looked up from germline, CDR1 is LGHNA and CDR2 is YNFKEQ. V lost 0 bases, J lost 5 bases, and 7 bases stayed unmatched. CDR3 sequence: CASSQDVRGLDQPQHF. The CDR3 DNA follows: TGTGCCAGCAGCCAAGATGTAAGGGGGCTTGATCAGCCCCAGCATTTT.

This sequence joins TRBV7-3 and TRBJ1-5; D call uncertain. The CDR3 has 13 amino acids. The V gene lost 3 bases and the J gene lost 7 bases, with 10 bases spanning the gap. The germline CDR1 and CDR2 sequences are SGHTA and FQGTGA. The CDR3 reads CASSFESGQPQHF. DNA for the CDR3: TGTGCCAGCAGCTTTGAAAGTGGCCAGCCCCAGCATTTT.

The J gene is TRBJ1-2, the V gene TRBV11-2; D remains ambiguous. Trimming shortened V by 5 bases and J by 1 base, and 14 bases separated the two germline ends. Germline V CDR1 and CDR2: SGHAT, FQNNGV. This CDR3 is 15 amino acids long. The chain's CDR3 is CASSHLGHFNYGYTF. The CDR3 DNA follows: TGTGCCAGCAGCCACCTTGGTCACTTTAACTATGGCTACACCTTC.

The chain has TRBV6-5 and TRBJ1-3; D call uncertain. Germline-derived CDR1 and CDR2 are MNHEY and SVGAGI. The length of the CDR3 is 15 residues. Trimming shortened V by 2 bases and J by 7 bases, and 15 bases separated the two germline ends. CDR3 sequence (DNA): TGTGCCAGCAGTTACGCTGAGACGGCGGGTAACACCATATATTTT. Its protein product is CASSYAETAGNTIYF.

The rearrangement uses TRBV20-1 and TRBJ2-3; 7 bases match TRBD2. CDR3 length: 11 residues. Germline loops: CDR1 DFQATT, CDR2 SNEGSKA (reference sequence). The DNA for the CDR3 is TGCAGGCCGGGCGGGGGTTATACGCAGTATTTT. Translation: CRPGGGYTQYF.

The gene calls are TRBV13 and TRBJ1-2; no clear D gene. Looked up from germline, CDR1 is PRHDT and CDR2 is FYEKMQ (reference sequence). Trimming took off 3 bases at V and 4 bases at J, with 15 bases between the two ends. The CDR3 consists of 15 residues. In DNA, the CDR3 is TGTGCCAGCAGCTTCGGAGGGTGGGATCGCTATGGCTACACCTTC. The encoded protein is CASSFGGWDRYGYTF.

The CDR3 region has the DNA TGTGCCAGCAGCCAAGTTAGGAACACCGGGGAGCTGTTTTTT. Its protein product is CASSQVRNTGELFF. The chain joins TRBV3-1 (or the pseudogene TRBV3-2) to TRBJ2-2; unclear D gene. Trimming cost V 1 base and J 1 base, with 4 bases left between them. The CDR3 spans 14 residues. Germline values: CDR1 LGHDT, CDR2 YNNKEL (reference sequence).

This sequence joins TRBV15 and TRBJ1-5; D not certain. The CDR3 sequence is 15 residues long. The germline V and J ends were trimmed by 1 base and 0 bases, with 7 bases remaining between them. Germline CDR1 LNHNV, CDR2 YYDKDF (reference sequence). The CDR3: CATSRAGVSNQPQHF. CDR3 nucleotide sequence: TGTGCCACCAGCAGAGCGGGAGTTAGCAATCAGCCCCAGCATTTT. Full variable domain (rest looked up from reference TRBV15 and TRBJ1-5): DAMVIQNPRYQVTQFGKPVTLSCSQTLNHNVMYWYQQKSSQAPKLLFHYYDKDFNNEADTPDNFQSRRPNTSFCFLDIRSPGLGDTAMYLCATSRAGVSNQPQHFGDGTRLSIL.